One and the same sample provided the 29 T cell receptor beta chains below, sequenced in a study of blood T cell repertoires in COVID-19. Sequencing was performed with immunoSEQ multiplex PCR; in TCRdb, only in-frame clones are kept and a portion is missing. This repertoire shows 490,000 or so clones, over 75% found once; its top ten account for approximately 2%. The sequenced material came from PBMCs or T cells enriched from blood (not recorded which). These receptors originate from a woman in her forties who had recovered from COVID-19.

J is TRBJ1-5 and V is TRBV10-3, with 7 positions matching TRBD1. Germline V lookup: CDR1 ENHRY, CDR2 SYGVKD. The CDR3 is 14 amino acids. The V and J ends lost 6 bases and 4 bases, in that order; junction bases with no gene match: 6. CDR3 in DNA: TGTGCCATCAGATCCGGGACAGCGAATCAGCCCCAGCATTTT. Its protein product is CAIRSGTANQPQHF.

The chain uses TRBV11-3 and TRBJ2-5; possibly TRBD1 for D (5 bases). V gave up 2 bases and J gave up 2 bases, with 9 bases separating them. CDR3 size: 14 residues. The germline V gene has CDR1 SGHNT and CDR2 YENEEA. CDR3: CASSLQGRQETQYF. The CDR3 nucleotides read TGTGCCAGCAGCTTACAGGGCAGACAAGAGACCCAGTACTTC.

This clone turned up a few times. The V and J genes are TRBV30 and TRBJ1-6; the D is unclear. This CDR3 comprises 14 residues. The germline V gene encodes CDR1 GTSNPN and CDR2 SVGIG (reference sequence). Trimming cost V 4 bases and J 0 bases, with 7 bases left between them. The CDR3 nucleotides read TGTGCCTGGAAGGCAGGCTCCTATAATTCACCCCTCCACTTT. Protein sequence: CAWKAGSYNSPLHF.

This chain joins TRBV10-3 and TRBJ1-4; D is undetermined. This CDR3 region has 13 residues. Trimming shortened V by 6 bases and J by 4 bases, and 9 bases separated the two germline ends. Germline-derived CDR1 and CDR2 are ENHRY and SYGVKD. Here the CDR3 reads CAIRGHGNEKLFF. CDR3 nucleotide sequence: TGTGCCATCAGGGGCCACGGTAATGAAAAACTGTTTTTT.

CDR3 sequence (DNA): TGTGCCAGCAGTTGGACTGTTACCTACGAGCAGTACTTC. Translation: CASSWTVTYEQYF. The rearrangement links TRBV12-3 or TRBV12-4 to TRBJ2-7, with a possible D match to TRBD2 (5 bases). The CDR3 has 13 residues. Trimming shortened V by 4 bases and J by 2 bases, and 9 bases separated the two germline ends.

V gene TRBV7-2 combines with J gene TRBJ1-1; D might be TRBD1 (5 bases). The CDR3 length is 17 residues. The germline V and J ends were trimmed by 4 bases and 3 bases, with 21 bases remaining between them. The germline gives CDR1 SGHTA, CDR2 FQGNSA. The CDR3 DNA reads TGTGCCAGCAGCTCCCGGACATACGGGGGTTGGGACACTGAAGCTTTCTTT. Protein sequence: CASSSRTYGGWDTEAFF. Using reference TRBV7-2 and TRBJ1-1 for the parts outside the CDR3, the full variable domain is GAGVSQSPSNKVTEKGKDVELRCDPISGHTALYWYRQSLGQGLEFLIYFQGNSAPDKSGLPSDRFSAERTGGSVSTLTIQRTQQEDSAVYLCASSSRTYGGWDTEAFFGQGTRLTVV.

In nucleotides, the CDR3 is TGTGCCAGCAGCGGAGGACACGGCTCTGGAAACACCATATATTTT. Translation gives CASSGGHGSGNTIYF. This chain links TRBV9 with TRBJ1-3, with D tentatively TRBD1 (5 bases). CDR1 and CDR2 from the germline V gene are SGDLS and YYNGEE. Trimming pared 3 bases from V and 0 bases from J, leaving 10 bases between. The CDR3 covers 15 residues.

J is TRBJ2-5 and V is TRBV3-1 (or the pseudogene TRBV3-2), with 7 bases lining up with TRBD1. Germline assignment: CDR1 LGHDT and CDR2 YNNKEL (reference sequence). V trimming: 3 bases; J trimming: 1 base; junction bases outside the gene matches: 5. This CDR3 comprises 15 residues. In DNA form, the CDR3 reads TGTGCCAGCAGCCACCCTGACAGGGTCCAAGAGACCCAGTACTTC. Protein sequence: CASSHPDRVQETQYF.

This clone was detected only a few times. CDR3 sequence (DNA): TGCGCCAGCAGCGTACAGGGGCTGAACACTGAAGCTTTCTTT. Its translation is CASSVQGLNTEAFF. The V gene is TRBV5-1, the J gene TRBJ1-1; 7 bases are a match to TRBD1. V was clipped by 4 bases and J by 0 bases; unmatched bases: 3. CDR1 is SGHRS and CDR2 is YFSETQ in the germline V gene. The CDR3 consists of 14 residues.

The chain uses TRBV7-2 and TRBJ1-1, with 8 bases identical to TRBD1. The germline V gene encodes CDR1 SGHTA and CDR2 FQGNSA. Trimming removed 4 bases from V and 0 bases from J; junction bases left unmatched: 4. The CDR3 is 15 residues long. CDR3 in amino acids: CASSSRQGMNTEAFF. The CDR3 DNA follows: TGTGCCAGCAGCTCCAGACAGGGGATGAACACTGAAGCTTTCTTT.

The chain is built from TRBV6-2 or TRBV6-3 and TRBJ1-1; a possible D gene is TRBD1 (5 bases). CDR1 is MNHEY, CDR2 SVGEGT, per germline. Trimming shortened V by 0 bases and J by 3 bases, and 8 bases separated the two germline ends. The length of the CDR3 is 14 residues. The CDR3 DNA follows: TGTGCCAGCAGTTACTCCAGGGTGGACACTGAAGCTTTCTTT. Protein sequence: CASSYSRVDTEAFF.

The V call is TRBV24-1, the J call TRBJ1-1; a possible D gene is TRBD1 (6 bases). The CDR3 has 12 residues. Germline CDR1 reads KGHDR; CDR2 reads SFDVKD. V dropped 4 bases and J dropped 7 bases, with 9 bases sitting between them. The CDR3 spells CATSDLDSEAFF. Written as DNA, the CDR3 is TGTGCCACCAGTGACCTGGACAGTGAAGCTTTCTTT.

This clone was found once. This chain uses TRBV18 with TRBJ2-3; D is unclear. V lost 4 bases, J lost 4 bases, and 18 bases lay in between. The germline V gene encodes CDR1 KGHSH and CDR2 LQKENI. The CDR3 totals 16 residues. The CDR3 bases are TGTGCCAGCTCACAACAGTCTAAGTTCATGGCAGATACGCAGTATTTT. The encoded protein is CASSQQSKFMADTQYF. The whole variable domain, remainder taken from reference TRBV18 and TRBJ2-3, is NAGVMQNPRHLVRRRGQEARLRCSPMKGHSHVYWYRQLPEEGLKFMVYLQKENIIDESGMPKERFSAEFPKEGPSILRIQQVVRGDSAAYFCASSQQSKFMADTQYFGPGTRLTVL.

This chain connects TRBV5-1 to TRBJ1-1; the D is unclear. The CDR3 loop spans 14 amino acids. Germline V lookup: CDR1 SGHRS, CDR2 YFSETQ. V dropped 2 bases and J dropped 1 base, with 9 bases sitting between them. The CDR3 DNA is TGCGCCAGCAGCTTCCGGTCGGGGAACACTGAAGCTTTCTTT. This codes for CASSFRSGNTEAFF.

The chain carries TRBV5-4 and TRBJ2-5; TRBD1 matches 8 bases. Germline-derived CDR1 and CDR2 are SGHNT and YYREEE (reference sequence). V lost 2 bases and J lost 5; bases outside the gene matches: 11. This CDR3 has 16 residues. The CDR3 bases are TGTGCCAGCAGCTTCCAGACAGGGGCGGCCGTCGAGACCCAGTACTTC. Protein: CASSFQTGAAVETQYF.

The genes are TRBV7-9 and TRBJ2-5, with TRBD1 matching over 7 bases. Germline CDR1 reads SEHNR; CDR2 reads FQNEAQ (reference sequence). The CDR3 loop spans 15 amino acids. V was pared by 3 bases and J by 5 bases, with 9 bases of the junction left unmatched. The CDR3 loop is CASSLTTGYSETQYF. For the CDR3, the DNA is TGTGCCAGCAGCTTGACGACAGGGTATTCGGAGACCCAGTACTTC.

V gene TRBV7-2 combines with J gene TRBJ2-7, with 8 bases fitting TRBD1. Germline-derived CDR1 and CDR2 are SGHTA and FQGNSA. V shed 6 bases and J 4 bases; nucleotides not matched to a gene: 8. CDR3 length: 14 amino acids. The CDR3, as DNA: TGTGCCAGCAGTAGGAGACAGGGGATGTACGAGCAGTACTTC. Amino acids: CASSRRQGMYEQYF.

The gene calls are TRBV9 and TRBJ2-3; D remains ambiguous. The CDR3 is made up of 15 amino acids. Between the trimmed V and J ends, which lost 2 bases and 0 bases, there was a span of 10 bases. In germline, CDR1 is SGDLS, CDR2 YYNGEE. CDR3: CASSVSQISTDTQYF. CDR3 DNA sequence: TGTGCCAGCAGCGTCTCCCAGATAAGCACAGATACGCAGTATTTT.

This chain links TRBV5-1 with TRBJ1-2; unclear D gene. CDR1 and CDR2 (germline): SGHRS, YFSETQ. Trimming removed 4 bases at V and 0 bases at J, with 16 bases between. The length of the CDR3 is 16 residues. In DNA, the CDR3 is TGCGCCAGCAGCCCCATGCGGGAGGGCACTAACTATGGCTACACCTTC. It codes for CASSPMREGTNYGYTF.

The J gene is TRBJ2-4, the V gene TRBV5-1, with D tentatively TRBD1 (6 bases). CDR1 is SGHRS, CDR2 YFSETQ, per germline. The CDR3 totals 15 residues. The V gene lost 7 bases and the J gene lost 3 bases, with 17 bases spanning the gap. The CDR3 nucleotides read TGCGCCAGCGCGACCGGGACATTTGACAAAAACATTCAGTACTTC. Translating gives CASATGTFDKNIQYF.

J is TRBJ2-4 and V is TRBV6-2 or TRBV6-3, with D possibly being TRBD2 (6 bases). The CDR3 has 15 amino acids. V was trimmed by 3 bases and J by 0 bases, leaving 9 bases between them. Germline lookup yields CDR1 MNHEY and CDR2 SVGEGT. The chain's CDR3 is CASSYAGGAKNIQYF. The CDR3 DNA sequence: TGTGCCAGCAGTTATGCCGGGGGAGCCAAAAACATTCAGTACTTC.

The chain couples TRBV2 to TRBJ1-2; D remains unclear. Trimming removed 4 bases from V and 5 bases from J, with 8 bases in between. The CDR3 is made up of 12 amino acids. Germline CDR1 reads SNHLY; CDR2 reads FYNNEI. CDR3 in amino acids: CASSALTYGYTF. The CDR3 coding sequence is TGTGCCAGCAGTGCTCTAACTTATGGCTACACCTTC. Based on the CDR3 plus reference TRBV2 and TRBJ1-2, the full variable domain is EPEVTQTPSHQVTQMGQEVILRCVPISNHLYFYWYRQILGQKVEFLVSFYNNEISEKSEIFDDQFSVERPDGSNFTLKIRSTKLEDSAMYFCASSALTYGYTFGSGTRLTVV.

The gene calls are TRBV7-2 and TRBJ2-3; D might be TRBD2 (5 bases). V was shortened by 6 bases and J by 5 bases, with 15 bases between the two germline ends. Germline V gene lookup returns CDR1 SGHTA and CDR2 FQGNSA. CDR3 size: 14 residues. This chain's CDR3 is CASRSTGRGDTQYF. CDR3 sequence (DNA): TGTGCCAGCAGGTCGACGGGCCGGGGAGATACGCAGTATTTT.

V and J are TRBV28 and TRBJ2-1; 7 positions match TRBD1. V trimming: 3 bases; J trimming: 8 bases; junction bases outside the gene matches: 13. This CDR3 spans 16 amino acids. The germline gives CDR1 MDHEN, CDR2 SYDVKM. DNA for the CDR3: TGTGCCAGCAGTTTTGAGTGGGACAGCAGGGGATATGAGCAGTTCTTC. It specifies CASSFEWDSRGYEQFF.

The chain employs TRBV2 and TRBJ2-7; 7 bases map to TRBD2. The J segment lost 3 bases and the V segment lost 8 bases, leaving 7 bases of the junction unmatched. Germline V gene lookup returns CDR1 SNHLY and CDR2 FYNNEI. The CDR3 contains 13 residues. Here the CDR3 DNA reads TGTGCCAGCCGCCGGGACTACCTCTACGAGCAGTACTTC. Translating gives CASRRDYLYEQYF.

The V call is TRBV7-2, the J call TRBJ1-6; TRBD1 matches at 7 bases. The V segment lost 1 base and the J segment 9 bases; nucleotides outside the gene matches: 6. The CDR3 is 15 residues long. Looked up from germline, CDR1 is SGHTA and CDR2 is FQGNSA. CDR3 region: CASSLGADRVSPLHF. The CDR3 DNA follows: TGTGCCAGCAGCTTAGGGGCTGACAGGGTTTCACCCCTCCACTTT.

The chain uses TRBV7-9 and TRBJ2-7; 8 nucleotides align to TRBD1. CDR3 length: 18 amino acids. The germline V gene encodes CDR1 SEHNR and CDR2 FQNEAQ (reference sequence). Trimming took 1 base from V and 3 from J; bases not matched to a gene: 14. As DNA, the CDR3 is TGTGCCAGCAGCTTAGAACGTCTTGGACAGGGAAGCCTCTACGAGCAGTACTTC. As protein: CASSLERLGQGSLYEQYF.

This CDR3 is CASSLSADRGPQPQHF. CDR3 coding DNA: TGTGCCAGTAGTTTATCAGCGGACAGGGGTCCCCAGCCCCAGCATTTT. The gene calls are TRBV19 and TRBJ1-5; 9 nucleotides line up with TRBD1. The CDR3 is 16 residues long. Germline V gene sequence: CDR1 LNHDA, CDR2 SQIVND (reference sequence). With 5 bases clipped from V and 7 bases from J, the junction kept 12 bases outside the gene matches.

This clone came up once. This chain uses TRBV5-1 with TRBJ2-7; 10 bases are shared with TRBD2. Germline V gene sequence: CDR1 SGHRS, CDR2 YFSETQ. CDR3 size: 16 residues. With V trimmed by 4 bases and J by 6 bases, 13 bases remained unmatched. In nucleotides, the CDR3 is TGCGCCAGCAGCGGCCCTACACTAGCGGGAAAGGGCGAGCAGTACTTC. Its translation is CASSGPTLAGKGEQYF. Using reference TRBV5-1 and TRBJ2-7 for the parts outside the CDR3, the full variable domain is KAGVTQTPRYLIKTRGQQVTLSCSPISGHRSVSWYQQTPGQGLQFLFEYFSETQRNKGNFPGRFSGRQFSNSRSEMNVSTLELGDSALYLCASSGPTLAGKGEQYFGPGTRLTVT.